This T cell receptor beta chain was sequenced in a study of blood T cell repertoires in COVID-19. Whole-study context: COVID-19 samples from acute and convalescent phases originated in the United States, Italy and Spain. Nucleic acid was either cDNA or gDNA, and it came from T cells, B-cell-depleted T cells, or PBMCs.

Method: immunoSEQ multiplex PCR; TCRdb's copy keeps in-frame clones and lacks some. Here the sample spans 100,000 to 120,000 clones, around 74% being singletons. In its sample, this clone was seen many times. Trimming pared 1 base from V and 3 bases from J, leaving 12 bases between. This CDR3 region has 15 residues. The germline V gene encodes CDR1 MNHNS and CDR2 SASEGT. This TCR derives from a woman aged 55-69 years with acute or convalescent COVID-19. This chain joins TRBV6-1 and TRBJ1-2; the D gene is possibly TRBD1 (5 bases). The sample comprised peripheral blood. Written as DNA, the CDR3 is TGTGCCAGCAGTGAAGGACAGATTGGTGACTATGGCTACACCTTC. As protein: CASSEGQIGDYGYTF.